This T cell receptor beta chain was identified in a study of technical replicates of blood from a handful of donors. Clones were read by immunoSEQ multiplex PCR, and TCRdb kept only the in-frame ones, dropping some. The sample has about 83,000 clones; about 90% are singletons. V lost 6 bases and J 3 bases, leaving 12 bases between the germline ends. Germline V gene lookup returns CDR1 MDHEN and CDR2 SYDVKM. The CDR3 contains 13 residues. The sequence was collected from a human donor in good health. This rearrangement joins TRBV28 to TRBJ2-7; TRBD1 might be the D (6 bases). The sequencing input was T cells isolated from PBMCs. CDR3 in amino acids: CASSLGAGYEQYF. The DNA of the CDR3 is TGTGCCAGCAGCCTGGGGGCAGGCTACGAGCAGTACTTC.